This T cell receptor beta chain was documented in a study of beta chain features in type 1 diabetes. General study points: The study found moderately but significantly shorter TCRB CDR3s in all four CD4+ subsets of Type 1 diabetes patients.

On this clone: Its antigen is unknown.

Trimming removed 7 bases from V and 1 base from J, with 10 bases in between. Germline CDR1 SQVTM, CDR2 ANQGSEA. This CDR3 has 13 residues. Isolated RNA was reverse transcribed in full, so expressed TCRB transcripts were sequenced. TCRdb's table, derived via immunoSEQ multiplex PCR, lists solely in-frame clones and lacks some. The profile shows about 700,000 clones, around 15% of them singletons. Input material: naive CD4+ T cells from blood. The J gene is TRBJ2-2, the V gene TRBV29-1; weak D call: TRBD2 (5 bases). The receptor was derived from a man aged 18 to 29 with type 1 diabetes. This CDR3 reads CSGRTVNTGELFF. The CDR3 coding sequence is TGCAGCGGGAGGACGGTGAACACCGGGGAGCTGTTTTTT.